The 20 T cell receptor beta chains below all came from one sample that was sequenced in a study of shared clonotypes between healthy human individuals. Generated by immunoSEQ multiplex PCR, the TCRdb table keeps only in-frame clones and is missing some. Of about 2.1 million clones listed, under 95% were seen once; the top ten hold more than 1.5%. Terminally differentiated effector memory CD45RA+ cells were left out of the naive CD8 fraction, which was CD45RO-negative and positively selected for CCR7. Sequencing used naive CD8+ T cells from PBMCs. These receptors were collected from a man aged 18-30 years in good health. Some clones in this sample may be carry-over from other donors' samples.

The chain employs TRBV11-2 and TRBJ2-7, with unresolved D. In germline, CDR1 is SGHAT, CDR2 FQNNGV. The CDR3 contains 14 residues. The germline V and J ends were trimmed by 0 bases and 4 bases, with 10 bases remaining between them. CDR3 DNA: TGTGCCAGCAGCTTAGAAAATGAGGAGTACGAGCAGTACTTC. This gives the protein CASSLENEEYEQYF.

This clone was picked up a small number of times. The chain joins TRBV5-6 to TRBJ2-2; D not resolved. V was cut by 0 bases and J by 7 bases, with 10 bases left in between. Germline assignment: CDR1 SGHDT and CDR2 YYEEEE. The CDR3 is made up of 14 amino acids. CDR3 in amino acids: CASSLARWYGELFF. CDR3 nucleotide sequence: TGTGCCAGCAGCTTGGCCAGGTGGTACGGGGAGCTGTTTTTT. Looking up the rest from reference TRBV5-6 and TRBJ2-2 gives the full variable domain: DAGVTQSPTHLIKTRGQQVTLRCSPKSGHDTVSWYQQALGQGPQFIFQYYEEEERQRGNFPDRFSGHQFPNYSSELNVNALLLGDSALYLCASSLARWYGELFFGEGSRLTVL.

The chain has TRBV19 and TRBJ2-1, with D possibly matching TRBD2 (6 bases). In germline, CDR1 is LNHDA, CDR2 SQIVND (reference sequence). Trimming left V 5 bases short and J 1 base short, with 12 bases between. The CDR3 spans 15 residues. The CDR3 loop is CASSVVSGSYNEQFF. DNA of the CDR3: TGTGCCAGTAGTGTCGTCAGCGGGTCCTACAATGAGCAGTTCTTC.

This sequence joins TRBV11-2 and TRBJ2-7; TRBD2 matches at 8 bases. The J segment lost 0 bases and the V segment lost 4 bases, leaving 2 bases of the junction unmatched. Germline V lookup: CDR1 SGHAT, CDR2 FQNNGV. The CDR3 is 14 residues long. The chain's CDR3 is CASSSGGISYEQYF. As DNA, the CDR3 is TGTGCCAGCAGCTCGGGGGGGATCTCCTACGAGCAGTACTTC.

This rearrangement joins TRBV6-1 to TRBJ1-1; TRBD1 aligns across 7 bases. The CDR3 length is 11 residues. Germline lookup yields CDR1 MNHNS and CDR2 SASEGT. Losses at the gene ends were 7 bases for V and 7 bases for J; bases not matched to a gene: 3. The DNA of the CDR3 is TGTGCCAGCATAAGGACAGGTGAAGCTTTCTTT. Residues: CASIRTGEAFF.

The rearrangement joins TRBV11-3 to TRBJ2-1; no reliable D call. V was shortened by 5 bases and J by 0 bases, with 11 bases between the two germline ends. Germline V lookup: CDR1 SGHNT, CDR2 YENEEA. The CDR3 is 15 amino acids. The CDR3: CASSARTSSYNEQFF. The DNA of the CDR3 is TGTGCCAGCAGCGCACGAACAAGCTCCTACAATGAGCAGTTCTTC.

This CDR3 reads CASSPPDIYEQYF. DNA of the CDR3: TGTGCCAGCAGCCCCCCAGACATATACGAGCAGTACTTC. The rearrangement joins TRBV7-6 to TRBJ2-7; D gene ambiguous. Per germline, CDR1 SGHVS and CDR2 FNYEAQ. CDR3 length: 13 residues. Trimming shortened V by 5 bases and J by 4 bases, and 12 bases separated the two germline ends.

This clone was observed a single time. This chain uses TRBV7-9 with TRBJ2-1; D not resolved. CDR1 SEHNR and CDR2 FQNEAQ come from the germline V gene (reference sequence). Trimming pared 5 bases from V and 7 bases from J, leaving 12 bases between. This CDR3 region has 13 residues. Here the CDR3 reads CASSPPPRNEQFF. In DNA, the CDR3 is TGTGCCAGCAGCCCGCCGCCTAGGAATGAGCAGTTCTTC.

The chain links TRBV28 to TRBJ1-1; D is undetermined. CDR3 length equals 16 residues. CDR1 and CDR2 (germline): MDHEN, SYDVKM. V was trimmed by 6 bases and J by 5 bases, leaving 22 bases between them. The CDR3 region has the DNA TGTGCCAGCAGAGCCCTTTCTTTACTGCCTTCGACTGAAGCTTTCTTT. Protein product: CASRALSLLPSTEAFF.

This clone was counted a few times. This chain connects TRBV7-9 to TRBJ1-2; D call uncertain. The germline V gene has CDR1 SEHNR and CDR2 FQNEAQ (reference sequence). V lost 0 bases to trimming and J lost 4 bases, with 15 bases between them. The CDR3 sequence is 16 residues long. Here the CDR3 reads CASSLAPKTSGYGYTF. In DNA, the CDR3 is TGTGCCAGCAGCTTAGCCCCCAAGACTTCGGGCTATGGCTACACCTTC.

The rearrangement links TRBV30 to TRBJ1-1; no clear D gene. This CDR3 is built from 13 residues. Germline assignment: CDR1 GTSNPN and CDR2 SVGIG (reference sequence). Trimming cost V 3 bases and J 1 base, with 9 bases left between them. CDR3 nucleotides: TGTGCCTGGAGGTCCATTACGAACACTGAAGCTTTCTTT. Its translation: CAWRSITNTEAFF.

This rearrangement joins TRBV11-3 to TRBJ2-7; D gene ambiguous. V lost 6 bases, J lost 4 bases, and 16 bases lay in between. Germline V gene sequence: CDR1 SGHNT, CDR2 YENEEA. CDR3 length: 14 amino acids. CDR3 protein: CASSFGGRDYEQYF. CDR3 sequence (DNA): TGTGCCAGCAGTTTTGGCGGAAGAGATTACGAGCAGTACTTC.

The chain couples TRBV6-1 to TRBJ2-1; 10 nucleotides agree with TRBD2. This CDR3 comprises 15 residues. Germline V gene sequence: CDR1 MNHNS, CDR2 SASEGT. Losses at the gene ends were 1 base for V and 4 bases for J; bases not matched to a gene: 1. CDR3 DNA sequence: TGTGCCAGCAGTGAAGAAGCGGGAGGGTACAATGAGCAGTTCTTC. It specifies CASSEEAGGYNEQFF.

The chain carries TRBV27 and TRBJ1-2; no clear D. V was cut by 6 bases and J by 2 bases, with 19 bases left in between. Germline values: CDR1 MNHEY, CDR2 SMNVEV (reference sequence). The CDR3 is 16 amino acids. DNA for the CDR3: TGTGCCAGCAGCCAAGGAATCGGATCCGGGAACTATGGCTACACCTTC. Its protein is CASSQGIGSGNYGYTF.

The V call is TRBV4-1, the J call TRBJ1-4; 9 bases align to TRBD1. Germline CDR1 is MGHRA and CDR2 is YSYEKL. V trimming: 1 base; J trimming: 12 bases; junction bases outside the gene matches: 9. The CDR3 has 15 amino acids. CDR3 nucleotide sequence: TGCGCCAGCAGCCAAGGCGACAGGGGGGGAGGAGAACTGTTTTTT. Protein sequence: CASSQGDRGGGELFF.

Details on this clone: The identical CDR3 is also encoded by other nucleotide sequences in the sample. Here the CDR3 reads CASSAGQGGYEQYF. For the CDR3, the DNA is TGTGCCAGCAGCGCAGGACAGGGGGGTTACGAGCAGTACTTC. The chain employs TRBV9 and TRBJ2-7; TRBD1 aligns across 10 bases. This CDR3 region has 14 residues. After removal of 3 bases from V and 4 bases from J, the junction contained 4 bases not matched to a gene. The germline V gene has CDR1 SGDLS and CDR2 YYNGEE.

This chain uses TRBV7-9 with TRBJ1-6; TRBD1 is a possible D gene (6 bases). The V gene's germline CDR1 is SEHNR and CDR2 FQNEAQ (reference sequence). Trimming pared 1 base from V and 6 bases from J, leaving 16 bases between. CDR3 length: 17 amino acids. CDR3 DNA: TGTGCCAGCAGCTTAGGAGCAACAGGGAGGGTTAATTCACCCCTCCACTTT. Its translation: CASSLGATGRVNSPLHF. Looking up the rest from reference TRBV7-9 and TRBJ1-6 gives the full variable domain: DTGVSQNPRHKITKRGQNVTFRCDPISEHNRLYWYRQTLGQGPEFLTYFQNEAQLEKSRLLSDRFSAERPKGSFSTLEIQRTEQGDSAMYLCASSLGATGRVNSPLHFGNGTRLTVT.

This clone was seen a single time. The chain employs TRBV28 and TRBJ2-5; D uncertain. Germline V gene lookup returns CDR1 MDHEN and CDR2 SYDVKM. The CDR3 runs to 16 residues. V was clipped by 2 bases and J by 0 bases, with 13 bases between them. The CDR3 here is CASSLLDGLYQETQYF. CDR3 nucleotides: TGTGCCAGCAGTTTACTTGACGGTCTGTACCAAGAGACCCAGTACTTC.

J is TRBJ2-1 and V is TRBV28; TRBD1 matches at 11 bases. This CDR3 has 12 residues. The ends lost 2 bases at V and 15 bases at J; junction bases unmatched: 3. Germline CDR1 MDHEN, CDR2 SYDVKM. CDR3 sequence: CASSLVGTGGFF. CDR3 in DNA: TGTGCCAGCAGTTTAGTAGGGACAGGGGGGTTCTTC.

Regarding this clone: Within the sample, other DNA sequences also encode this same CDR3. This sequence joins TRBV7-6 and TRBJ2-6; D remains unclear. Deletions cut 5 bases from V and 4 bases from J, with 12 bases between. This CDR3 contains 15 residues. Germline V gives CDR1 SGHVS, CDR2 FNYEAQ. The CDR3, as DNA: TGTGCCAGCAGCCCGGACCTCTCCGGGGCCAACGTCCTGACTTTC. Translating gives CASSPDLSGANVLTF.